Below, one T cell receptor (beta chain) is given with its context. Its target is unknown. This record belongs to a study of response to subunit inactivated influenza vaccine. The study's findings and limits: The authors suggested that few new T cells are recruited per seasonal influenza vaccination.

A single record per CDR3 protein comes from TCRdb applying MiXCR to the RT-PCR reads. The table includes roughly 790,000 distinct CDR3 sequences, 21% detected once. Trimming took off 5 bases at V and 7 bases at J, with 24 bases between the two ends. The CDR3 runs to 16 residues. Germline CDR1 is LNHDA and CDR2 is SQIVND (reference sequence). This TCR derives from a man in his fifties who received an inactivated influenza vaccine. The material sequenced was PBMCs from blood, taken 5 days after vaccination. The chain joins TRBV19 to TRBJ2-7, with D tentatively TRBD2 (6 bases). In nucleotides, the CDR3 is TGTGCCAGTAGTGCCGGTTTTGTTAAGGGACTCGCGGAGCAGTACTTC. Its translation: CASSAGFVKGLAEQYF.